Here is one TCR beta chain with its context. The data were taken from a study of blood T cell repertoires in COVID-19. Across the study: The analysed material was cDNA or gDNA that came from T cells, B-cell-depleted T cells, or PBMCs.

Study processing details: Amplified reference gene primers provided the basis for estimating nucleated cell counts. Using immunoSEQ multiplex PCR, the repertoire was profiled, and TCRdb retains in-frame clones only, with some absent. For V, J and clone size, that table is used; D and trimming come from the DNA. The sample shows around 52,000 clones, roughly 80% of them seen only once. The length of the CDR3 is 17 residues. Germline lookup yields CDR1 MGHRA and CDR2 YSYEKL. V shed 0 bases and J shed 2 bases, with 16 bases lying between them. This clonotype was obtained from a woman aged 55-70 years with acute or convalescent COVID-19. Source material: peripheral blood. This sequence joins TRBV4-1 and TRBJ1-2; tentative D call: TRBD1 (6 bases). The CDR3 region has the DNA TGCGCCAGCAGCCAAGAGGGGGCCACACAGGGAAACTATGGCTACACCTTC. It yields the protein CASSQEGATQGNYGYTF.